This T cell receptor (beta chain) came from a study of memory CD8 T cells in hepatitis C reinfection. Sequencing used immunoSEQ multiplex PCR; TCRdb keeps in-frame clones, though not all of them. This repertoire shows 50,000 or so clones, 89% found once; its top ten account for 0.9% to 1.1%. The germline V gene encodes CDR1 SGHDT and CDR2 YYEEEE. The CDR3 covers 15 residues. Time point described: pre-reinfection, 55 to 20 weeks before reinfection detection. No in vitro expansion preceded TCR sequencing of the sorted cells. Donors came from people who inject drugs enrolled in HEPCO, Canada. What was sequenced was naive CD8+ T cells sorted from blood. The chain links TRBV5-6 to TRBJ2-5; 8 nucleotides align to TRBD2. Matching the DNA end better, TRBJ2-7 makes the J call doubtful. The TCR was taken from a man younger than 35 with hepatitis C virus infection. The CDR3 DNA reads TGTGCCAGCACCCAAGAAGCGGGAGCAGGATACGAGCAGTACTTC. This gives the protein CASTQEAGAGYEQYF.